This T cell receptor beta chain was sequenced for a study of tumor and adjacent non-tumor tissue in lung cancer. At the level of the study: Histology: about a dozen adenocarcinoma, a couple of squamous cell carcinoma, 1 small cell lung cancer.

The germline V gene has CDR1 MNHEY and CDR2 SVGAGI. There are 13 residues in the CDR3. A modified ARM-PCR protocol with three rounds of nested PCR amplified TCRbeta. TCRdb analysed the multiplex PCR reads with MiXCR anew, one entry per CDR3 protein. This table has approximately 130,000 distinct CDR3 sequences, 66% appearing once. This sample's RNA came from whole unsorted tissue. Chemotherapy-naive patients with new lung cancer underwent thoracic surgery in China, August–late 2014. On this clonotype itself: One base away lies a much larger clone, so this may be a sequencing read error.

The gene calls are TRBV6-5 and TRBJ2-1, with D perhaps TRBD1 (6 bases). This receptor was identified in a young man with non-small cell lung cancer. Sequenced sample: lung tumor tissue. CDR3 protein: CASTYFTGNEQFF. In DNA form, the CDR3 reads TGTGCCAGCACTTACTTTACAGGGAATGAGCAGTTCTTC.